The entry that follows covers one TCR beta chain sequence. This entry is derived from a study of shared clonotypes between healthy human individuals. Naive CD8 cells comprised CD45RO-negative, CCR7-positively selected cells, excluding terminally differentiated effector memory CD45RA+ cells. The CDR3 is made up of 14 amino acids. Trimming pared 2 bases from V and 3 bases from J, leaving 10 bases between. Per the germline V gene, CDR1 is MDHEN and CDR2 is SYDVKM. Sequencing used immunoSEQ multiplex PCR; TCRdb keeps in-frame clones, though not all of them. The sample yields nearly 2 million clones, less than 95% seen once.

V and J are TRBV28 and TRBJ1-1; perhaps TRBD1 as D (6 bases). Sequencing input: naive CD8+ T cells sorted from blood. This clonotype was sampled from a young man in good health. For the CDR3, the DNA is TGTGCCAGCAGTTTACCAGGGGAGTACACTGAAGCTTTCTTT. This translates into CASSLPGEYTEAFF.